Only a few counts were recorded for the clone carrying this TCR beta chain. The antigen is undetermined. Study findings and constraints: Tumor memory CD4+ T cell TCR gene usage clustered with blood and lymph node memory CD4+ cells and lymph node naive CD4+ cells. Tumor-infiltrating Treg TCR alpha and beta sequences overlapped most with tumor naive CD4+ T cells, then blood naive.

Germline V gene data show CDR1 as SGHVS and CDR2 as FQNEAQ. The V end lost 6 bases, the J end lost 9 bases, and 18 bases lay between the germline ends. The CDR3 has 13 amino acids. From the 5' RACE reads, TCRdb called clonotypes with MiXCR, one entry per CDR3 protein. The sample includes just over 60,000 distinct CDR3 sequences, nearly 30% of them seen just once. CD25-based Treg depletion was applied to purified naive CD4+ T cells. Specimen: tumor-infiltrating naive CD4+ T cells sorted from the breast tumor. This sample's subset: naive CD4+ T cells, CD4+CD45RA+CD25-. V gene TRBV7-8 combines with J gene TRBJ2-7; D gene unclear. This TCR derives from a female donor with breast cancer. In DNA, the CDR3 is TGTGCCAGCAGTAAAGAATCCTCTTTTGTGCAGTACTTC. Its translation is CASSKESSFVQYF. The variable domain in full, with the rest retrieved from reference TRBV7-8 and TRBJ2-7, is GAGVSQSPRYKVAKRGQDVALRCDPISGHVSLFWYQQALGQGPEFLTYFQNEAQLDKSGLPSDRFFAERPEGSVSTLKIQRTQQEDSAVYLCASSKESSFVQYFGPGTRLTVT.